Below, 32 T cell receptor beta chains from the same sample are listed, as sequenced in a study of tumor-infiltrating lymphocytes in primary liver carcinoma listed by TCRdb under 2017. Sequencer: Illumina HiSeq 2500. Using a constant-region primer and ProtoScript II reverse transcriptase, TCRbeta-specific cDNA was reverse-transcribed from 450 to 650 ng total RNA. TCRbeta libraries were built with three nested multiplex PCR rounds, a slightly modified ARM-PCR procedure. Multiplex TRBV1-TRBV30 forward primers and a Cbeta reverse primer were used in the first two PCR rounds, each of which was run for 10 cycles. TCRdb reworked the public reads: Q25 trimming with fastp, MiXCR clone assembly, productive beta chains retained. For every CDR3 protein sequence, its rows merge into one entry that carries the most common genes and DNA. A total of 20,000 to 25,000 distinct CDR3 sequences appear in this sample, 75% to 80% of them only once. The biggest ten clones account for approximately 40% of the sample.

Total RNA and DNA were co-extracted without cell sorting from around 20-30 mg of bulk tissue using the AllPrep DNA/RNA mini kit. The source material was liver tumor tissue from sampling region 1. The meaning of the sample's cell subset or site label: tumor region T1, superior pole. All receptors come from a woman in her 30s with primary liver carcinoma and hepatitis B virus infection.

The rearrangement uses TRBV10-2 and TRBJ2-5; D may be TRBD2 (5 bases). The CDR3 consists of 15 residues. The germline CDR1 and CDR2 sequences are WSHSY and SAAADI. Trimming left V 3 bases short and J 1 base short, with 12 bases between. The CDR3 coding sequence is TGCGCCAGCAGTGAAGGACTGCCCATCCAAGAGACCCAGTACTTC. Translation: CASSEGLPIQETQYF.

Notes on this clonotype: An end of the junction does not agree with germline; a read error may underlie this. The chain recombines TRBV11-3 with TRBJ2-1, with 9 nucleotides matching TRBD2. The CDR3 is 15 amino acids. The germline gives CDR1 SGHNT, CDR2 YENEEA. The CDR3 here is CASSQLAGGWYEQFF. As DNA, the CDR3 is TGCGCCAGCAGCCAACTGGCGGGGGGGTGGTATGAGCAGTTCTTC.

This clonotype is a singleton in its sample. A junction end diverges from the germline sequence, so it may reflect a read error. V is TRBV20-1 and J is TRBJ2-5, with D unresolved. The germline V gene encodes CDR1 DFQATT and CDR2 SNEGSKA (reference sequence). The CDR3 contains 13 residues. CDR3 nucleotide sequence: TGCTGTGCTAGAGATTTCAGGCCGGTGACCCAGTACTTC. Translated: CCARDFRPVTQYF.

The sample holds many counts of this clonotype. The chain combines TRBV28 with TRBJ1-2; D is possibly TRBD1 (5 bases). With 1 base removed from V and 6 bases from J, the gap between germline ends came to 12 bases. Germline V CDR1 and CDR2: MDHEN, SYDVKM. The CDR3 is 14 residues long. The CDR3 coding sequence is TGTGCCAGCAGTTTATCCGGGACCGGTAATGGCTACACCTTC. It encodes CASSLSGTGNGYTF.

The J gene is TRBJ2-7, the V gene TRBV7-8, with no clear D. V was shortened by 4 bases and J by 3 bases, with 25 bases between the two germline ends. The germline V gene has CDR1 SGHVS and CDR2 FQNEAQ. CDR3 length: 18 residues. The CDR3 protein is CASSSGRGCTISYYEQYF. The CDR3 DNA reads TGTGCCAGCAGCTCGGGTCGCGGTTGTACTATAAGCTACTACGAGCAGTACTTC.

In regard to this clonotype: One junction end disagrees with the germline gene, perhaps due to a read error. CDR3 sequence reads: CASGLAGCEETQYF. The CDR3 DNA sequence: TGTGCCAGCGGCTTAGCAGGGTGCGAAGAGACCCAATACTTC. This chain uses TRBV11-1 with TRBJ2-5, with D tentatively TRBD1 (5 bases). Germline V gene data show CDR1 as SGHAT and CDR2 as FQDESV (reference sequence). The CDR3 runs 14 residues.

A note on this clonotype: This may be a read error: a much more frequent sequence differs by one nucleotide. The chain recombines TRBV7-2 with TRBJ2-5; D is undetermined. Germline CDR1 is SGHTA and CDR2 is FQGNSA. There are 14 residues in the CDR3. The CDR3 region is CASGLVWSKETQYF. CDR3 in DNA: TGTGCCAGCGGCTTAGTTTGGTCCAAAGAGACCCAGTACTTC. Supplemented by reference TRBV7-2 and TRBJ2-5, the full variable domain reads GAGVSQSPSNKVTEKGKDVELRCDPISGHTALYWYRQSLGQGLEFLIYFQGNSAPDKSGLPSDRFSAERTGGSVSTLTIQRTQQEDSAVYLCASGLVWSKETQYFGPGTRLLVL.

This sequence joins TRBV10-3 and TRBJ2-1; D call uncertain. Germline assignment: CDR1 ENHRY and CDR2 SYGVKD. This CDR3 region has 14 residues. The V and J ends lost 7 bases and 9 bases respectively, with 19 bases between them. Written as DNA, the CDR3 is TGTGCCATCATTCCAACGGCGACCCGGGTTGAGCAGTTCTTC. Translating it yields CAIIPTATRVEQFF.

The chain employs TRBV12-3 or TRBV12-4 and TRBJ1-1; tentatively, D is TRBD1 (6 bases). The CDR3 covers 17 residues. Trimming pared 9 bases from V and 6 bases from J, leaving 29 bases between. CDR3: CASSQLLRGKGGAEAFF. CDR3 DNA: TGTGCCAGTAGTCAGCTCCTCCGGGGGAAGGGGGGGGCTGAAGCTTTCTTT.

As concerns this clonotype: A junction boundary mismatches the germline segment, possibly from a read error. This chain's CDR3 is CASSYGLAPNTRELFF. In nucleotides, the CDR3 is TGTGCCAGCAGTTATGGACTAGCACCGAACACCAGGGAGCTGTTTTTT. The rearrangement uses TRBV6-5 and TRBJ2-2, with 8 bases lining up with TRBD2. The CDR3 is 16 residues long. In germline, CDR1 is MNHEY, CDR2 SVGAGI.

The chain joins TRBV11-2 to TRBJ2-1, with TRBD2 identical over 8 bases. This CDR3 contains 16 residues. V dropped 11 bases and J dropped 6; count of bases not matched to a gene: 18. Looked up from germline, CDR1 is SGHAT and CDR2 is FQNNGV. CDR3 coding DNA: TGTGCCGGCTCATTTGGAAGCGGGGGACTGGGCAATGAGCAGTTCTTC. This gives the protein CAGSFGSGGLGNEQFF.

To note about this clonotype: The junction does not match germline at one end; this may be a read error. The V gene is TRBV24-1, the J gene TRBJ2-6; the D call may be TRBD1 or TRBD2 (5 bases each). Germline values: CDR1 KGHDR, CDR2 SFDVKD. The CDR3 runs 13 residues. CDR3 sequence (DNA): TGTGACACCAGAGGGGACGGGGCCAACCTCCTGACTTTC. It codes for CDTRGDGANLLTF.

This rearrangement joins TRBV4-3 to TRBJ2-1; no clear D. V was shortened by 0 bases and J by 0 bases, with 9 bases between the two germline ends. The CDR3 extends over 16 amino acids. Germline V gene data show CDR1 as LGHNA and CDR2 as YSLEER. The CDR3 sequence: CASSQDVGRSYNEQFF. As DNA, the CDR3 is TGCGCCAGCAGCCAAGACGTTGGACGCTCCTACAATGAGCAGTTCTTC.

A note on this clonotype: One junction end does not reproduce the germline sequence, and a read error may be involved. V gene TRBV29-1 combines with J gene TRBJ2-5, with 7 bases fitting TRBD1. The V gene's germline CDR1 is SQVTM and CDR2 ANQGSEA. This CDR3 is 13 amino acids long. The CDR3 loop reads CSVVTWTGETEYF. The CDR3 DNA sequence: TGCAGCGTCGTCACTTGGACAGGTGAGACCGAGTACTTC.

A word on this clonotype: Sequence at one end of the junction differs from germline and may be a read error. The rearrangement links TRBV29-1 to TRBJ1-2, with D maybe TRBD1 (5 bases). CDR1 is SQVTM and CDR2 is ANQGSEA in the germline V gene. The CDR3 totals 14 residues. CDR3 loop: CSVERDGPFYGYTF. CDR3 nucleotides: TGCAGCGTTGAGAGGGACGGGCCTTTCTATGGTTACACCTTC.

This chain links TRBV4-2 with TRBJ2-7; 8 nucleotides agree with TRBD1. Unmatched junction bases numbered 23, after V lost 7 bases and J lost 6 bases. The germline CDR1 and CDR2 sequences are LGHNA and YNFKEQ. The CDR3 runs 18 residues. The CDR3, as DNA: TGTGCCAGCAACCAGGAACATCTAGGACAGGGTGGACCGCGCGAGCAGTACTTC. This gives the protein CASNQEHLGQGGPREQYF.

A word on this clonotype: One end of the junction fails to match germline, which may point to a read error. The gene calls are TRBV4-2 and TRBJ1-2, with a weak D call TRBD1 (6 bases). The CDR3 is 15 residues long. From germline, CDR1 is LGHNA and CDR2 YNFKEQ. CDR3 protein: CAISQEVQGYRGYTF. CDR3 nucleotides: TGTGCCATCAGCCAAGAGGTGCAGGGGTACCGTGGCTACACCTTC.

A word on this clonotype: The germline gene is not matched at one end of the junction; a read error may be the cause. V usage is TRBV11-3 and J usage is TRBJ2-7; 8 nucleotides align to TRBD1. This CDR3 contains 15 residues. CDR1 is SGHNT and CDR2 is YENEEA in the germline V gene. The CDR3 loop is CTSSFGTGAIYEQYF. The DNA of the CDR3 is TGTACCAGCAGCTTCGGGACAGGTGCAATCTACGAGCAGTACTTC.

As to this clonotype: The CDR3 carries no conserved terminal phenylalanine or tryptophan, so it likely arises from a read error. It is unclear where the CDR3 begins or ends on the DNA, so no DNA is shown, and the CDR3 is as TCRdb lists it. The CDR3 reads CATSDFGRDSYNEQLS. The chain employs TRBV24-1 and TRBJ2-1; the table's D call, TRBD2, has no DNA check behind it. Per germline, CDR1 KGHDR and CDR2 SFDVKD. With termini counted, the CDR3 has 16 amino acids.

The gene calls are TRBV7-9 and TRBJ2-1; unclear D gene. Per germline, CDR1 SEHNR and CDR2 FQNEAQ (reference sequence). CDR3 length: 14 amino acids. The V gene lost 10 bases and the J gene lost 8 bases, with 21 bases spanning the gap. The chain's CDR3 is CANNAATLSHEQFF. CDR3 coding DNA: TGTGCCAACAACGCGGCTACCCTTAGCCATGAGCAGTTCTTC. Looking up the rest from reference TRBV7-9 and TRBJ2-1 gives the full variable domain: DTGVSQNPRHKITKRGQNVTFRCDPISEHNRLYWYRQTLGQGPEFLTYFQNEAQLEKSRLLSDRFSAERPKGSFSTLEIQRTEQGDSAMYLCANNAATLSHEQFFGPGTRLTVL.

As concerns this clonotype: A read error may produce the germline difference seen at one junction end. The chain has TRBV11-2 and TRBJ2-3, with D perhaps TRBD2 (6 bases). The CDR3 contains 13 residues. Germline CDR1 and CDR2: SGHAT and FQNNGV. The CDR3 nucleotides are TGTGCCAGCAGTTTCGTATCGGGGGATACGCTGTATTTT. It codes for CASSFVSGDTLYF.

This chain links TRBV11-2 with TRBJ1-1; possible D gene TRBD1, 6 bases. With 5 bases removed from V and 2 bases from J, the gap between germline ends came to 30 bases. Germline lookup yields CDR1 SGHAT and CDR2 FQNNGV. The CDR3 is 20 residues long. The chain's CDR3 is CASSARDGGRKSWSNTEAFF. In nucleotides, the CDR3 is TGTGCCAGCAGCGCACGGGACGGGGGGCGCAAGAGCTGGAGTAACACTGAAGCTTTCTTT.

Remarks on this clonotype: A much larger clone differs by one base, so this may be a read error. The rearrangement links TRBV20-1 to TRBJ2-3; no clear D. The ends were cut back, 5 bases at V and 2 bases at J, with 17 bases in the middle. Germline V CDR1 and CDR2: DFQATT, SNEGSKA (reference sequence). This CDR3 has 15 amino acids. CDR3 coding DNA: TGCAGTGCTGTCGACTGGCCTTATAACACAGATACGCAGTATTTT. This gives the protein CSAVDWPYNTDTQYF.

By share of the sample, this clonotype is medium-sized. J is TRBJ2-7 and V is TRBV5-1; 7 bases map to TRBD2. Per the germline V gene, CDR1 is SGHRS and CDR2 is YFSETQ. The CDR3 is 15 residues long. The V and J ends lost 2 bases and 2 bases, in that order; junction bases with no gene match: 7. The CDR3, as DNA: TGCGCCAGCAGCTTCTCTAGCGGTGATACCTACGAGCAGTACTTC. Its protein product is CASSFSSGDTYEQYF. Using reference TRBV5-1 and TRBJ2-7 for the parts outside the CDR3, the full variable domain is KAGVTQTPRYLIKTRGQQVTLSCSPISGHRSVSWYQQTPGQGLQFLFEYFSETQRNKGNFPGRFSGRQFSNSRSEMNVSTLELGDSALYLCASSFSSGDTYEQYFGPGTRLTVT.

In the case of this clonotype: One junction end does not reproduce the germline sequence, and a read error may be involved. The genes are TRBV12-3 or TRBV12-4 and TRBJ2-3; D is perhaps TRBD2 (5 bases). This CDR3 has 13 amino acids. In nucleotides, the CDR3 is TGTGCCAGCACTTCCAGAGGGTCAGATACGCAGTATTTC. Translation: CASTSRGSDTQYF.

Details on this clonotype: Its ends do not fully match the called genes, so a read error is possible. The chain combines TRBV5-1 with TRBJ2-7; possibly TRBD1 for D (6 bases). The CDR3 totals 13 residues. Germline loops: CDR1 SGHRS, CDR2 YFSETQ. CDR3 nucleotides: TGCGCCAGCGGCTGGGACAAGGCCTACGAGCAGTATTTC. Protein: CASGWDKAYEQYF.

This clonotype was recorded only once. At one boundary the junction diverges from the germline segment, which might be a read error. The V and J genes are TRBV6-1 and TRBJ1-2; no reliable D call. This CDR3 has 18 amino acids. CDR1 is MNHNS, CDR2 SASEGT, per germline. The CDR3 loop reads CASGERFKVLGSNYGYTF. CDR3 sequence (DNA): TGTGCCAGCGGTGAACGGTTCAAGGTCCTTGGATCTAACTATGGCTACACCTTC.

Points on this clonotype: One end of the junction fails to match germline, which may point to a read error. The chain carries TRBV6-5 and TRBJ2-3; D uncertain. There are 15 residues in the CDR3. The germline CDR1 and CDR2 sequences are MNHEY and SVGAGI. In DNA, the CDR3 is TGTGCCAGCAGTCACTATTACGGCGGCACAGAAACGCAGTATTTT. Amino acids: CASSHYYGGTETQYF.

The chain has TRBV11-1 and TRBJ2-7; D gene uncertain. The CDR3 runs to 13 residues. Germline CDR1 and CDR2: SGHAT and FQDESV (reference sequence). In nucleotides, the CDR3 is TGTGAAAGCAGCTTAGGATACCTCCGCAGGCAGTACTTC. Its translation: CESSLGYLRRQYF.

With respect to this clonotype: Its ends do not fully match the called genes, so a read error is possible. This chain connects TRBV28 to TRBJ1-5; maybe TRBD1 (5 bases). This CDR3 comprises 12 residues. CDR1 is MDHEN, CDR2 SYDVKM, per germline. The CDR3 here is CAGSVSGAGQHF. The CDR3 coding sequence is TGTGCCGGCAGCGTCTCCGGGGCAGGCCAGCATTTT. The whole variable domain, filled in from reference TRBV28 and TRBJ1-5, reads DVKVTQSSRYLVKRTGEKVFLECVQDMDHENMFWYRQDPGLGLRLIYFSYDVKMKEKGDIPEGYSVSREKKERFSLILESASTNQTSMYLCAGSVSGAGQHFGDGTRLSIL.

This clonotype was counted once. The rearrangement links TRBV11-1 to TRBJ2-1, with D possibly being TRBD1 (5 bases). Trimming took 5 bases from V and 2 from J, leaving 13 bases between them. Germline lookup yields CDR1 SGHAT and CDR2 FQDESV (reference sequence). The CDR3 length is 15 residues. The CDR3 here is CASSQKQAPYNEQFF. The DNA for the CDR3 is TGTGCCAGCAGCCAGAAACAGGCCCCCTACAATGAGCAGTTCTTC.

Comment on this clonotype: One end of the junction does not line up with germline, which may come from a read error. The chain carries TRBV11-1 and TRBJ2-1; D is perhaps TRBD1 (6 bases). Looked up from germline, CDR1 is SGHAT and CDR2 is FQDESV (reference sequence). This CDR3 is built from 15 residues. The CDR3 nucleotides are TGTGCCAGCAGCCGAAGACAGGTCTCCTACAATGAGCACTTCTTC. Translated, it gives CASSRRQVSYNEHFF.